This TCR beta chain was profiled in a study of blood T cell repertoires in COVID-19. Overall study: In each case, the material was cDNA or gDNA derived from T cells, B-cell-depleted T cells, or PBMCs.

The CDR3 spans 12 residues. Germline CDR1 and CDR2: SQVTM and ANQGSEA. V was clipped by 6 bases and J by 3 bases, with 11 bases between them. Authors' analysis steps: Counts of nucleated cells, estimated from reference gene primer amplification, were obtained. Using immunoSEQ multiplex PCR, the repertoire was profiled, and TCRdb retains in-frame clones only, with some absent. Clone size and the V and J calls come from that table; the DNA yielded D and trimming. Among under 140,000 clones listed, about three quarters were seen once. V usage is TRBV29-1 and J usage is TRBJ1-1, with D possibly being TRBD1 (5 bases). What was sequenced was peripheral blood. This sequence was found in an elderly woman with active or convalescent COVID-19. CDR3 sequence reads: CSVNSGYTEAFF. As DNA, the CDR3 is TGCAGCGTAAACTCAGGGTACACTGAAGCTTTCTTT.